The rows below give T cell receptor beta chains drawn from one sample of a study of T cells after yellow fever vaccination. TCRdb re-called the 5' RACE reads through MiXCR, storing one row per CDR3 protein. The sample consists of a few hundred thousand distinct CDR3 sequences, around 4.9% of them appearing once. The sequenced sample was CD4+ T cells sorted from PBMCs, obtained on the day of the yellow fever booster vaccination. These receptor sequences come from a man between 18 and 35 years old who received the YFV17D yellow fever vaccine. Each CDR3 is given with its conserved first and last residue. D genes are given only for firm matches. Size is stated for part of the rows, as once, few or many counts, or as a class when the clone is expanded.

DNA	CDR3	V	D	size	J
TGTGCCAGCAGTTACATTGCTGAAGCTTTCTTT	CASSYIAEAFF	TRBV6-2/TRBV6-3	-	-	TRBJ1-1
TGTGCCAGCAGTAAAAGTTACAGGGTCACCGGGGAGCTGTTTTTT	CASSKSYRVTGELFF	TRBV6-5	-	few	TRBJ2-2
TGCAGTGCCACCCGGACTAGCGGGGTTAATGAGCAGTTCTTC	CSATRTSGVNEQFF	TRBV20-1	TRBD2	few	TRBJ2-1
TGTGCCAGCAGCTTATCGGGCAGTAACTATGGCTACACCTTC	CASSLSGSNYGYTF	TRBV7-9	-	few	TRBJ1-2
TGTGCCAGCAGTTACCGGGGCTCGACTGAAGCTTTCTTT	CASSYRGSTEAFF	TRBV6-2/TRBV6-3	-	many	TRBJ1-1
TGTGCCAGCAGCTCCCGCTCACTAGCGGATTACTACAATGAGCAGTTCTTC	CASSSRSLADYYNEQFF	TRBV11-2	TRBD2	many	TRBJ2-1
TGTGCCAGCAGTGAATATGGAGGGACAGGAGTCTATGGCTACACCTTC	CASSEYGGTGVYGYTF	TRBV6-6	TRBD1	few	TRBJ1-2
TGCGCCAGCAGCCGAGACAGGGACTCTGGCTATGGCTACACCTTC	CASSRDRDSGYGYTF	TRBV4-1	TRBD1	-	TRBJ1-2
TGCGCCAGCAGCCAAGACAGGGGATACGACACTGAAGCTTTCTTT	CASSQDRGYDTEAFF	TRBV4-1	-	few	TRBJ1-1
TGTGCCACCAGTGAGGGGGGGGCGGACTCGCCCCAGTACTTC	CATSEGGADSPQYF	TRBV24-1	-	-	TRBJ2-4
TGTGCCACCAGTGATCCTAGCGGGGGGGCCTACAATGAGCAGTTCTTC	CATSDPSGGAYNEQFF	TRBV24-1	TRBD2	many	TRBJ2-1